A selection of T cell receptor beta chains follows, all from one sample in a study of T cell repertoires in cytomegalovirus infection. The antigens for these receptors are not known. MiXCR, applied by TCRdb to the reads, yields one record per CDR3 protein. The sample has some 350,000 distinct CDR3 sequences, roughly 28% seen once. The sequences come from cultured PBMCs, collected from culture after CMV antigen stimulation. These receptors were taken from a human donor in good health (CMV status not recorded). Some clones in this sample may be carry-over from other donors' samples. Both conserved end residues are part of each CDR3. D genes are given only for firm matches. Expanded clones get a size class; other rows say once, few or many, or leave the size out.

V	D	size	J	DNA	CDR3
TRBV27	.	.	TRBJ1-1	TGTGCCAGCAGTTTAAATCAACAGGTAGGCACTGAAGCTTTCTTT	CASSLNQQVGTEAFF
TRBV4-2	.	.	TRBJ2-7	TGTGCCAGCAGCCAAGAGGCCAGGGCAACCTACGAGCAGTACTTC	CASSQEARATYEQYF
TRBV19	TRBD1	.	TRBJ1-6	TGTGCCAGTAGTATAAAGAGGACAGGCGGATCACCCCTCCACTTT	CASSIKRTGGSPLHF
TRBV25-1	TRBD2	.	TRBJ2-3	TGTGCCAGCAGTGACTATAGCGGGGGTGGTGCAGATACGCAGTATTTT	CASSDYSGGGADTQYF
TRBV6-5	.	few	TRBJ1-1	TGTGCCAGCAGACGACAGGCGTTGAACACTGAAGCTTTCTTT	CASRRQALNTEAFF
TRBV12-3/TRBV12-4	TRBD2	.	TRBJ2-2	TGTGCCAGCAGTTTAGCGGGCGGGACTACGAACACCGGGGAGCTGTTTTTT	CASSLAGGTTNTGELFF
TRBV7-6	.	many	TRBJ1-2	TGTGCCAGCAGCCCTGGAGGAGCAGGGAGCTATGGCTACACCTTC	CASSPGGAGSYGYTF
TRBV6-6	.	.	TRBJ1-2	TGTGCCAGCAGCCCCGGACAGTACTATGGCTACACCTTC	CASSPGQYYGYTF
TRBV11-2	TRBD1	.	TRBJ2-4	TGTGCCAGCGGAAAACAGGGGGCGCAAGCCAAAAACATTCAGTACTTC	CASGKQGAQAKNIQYF
TRBV18	.	.	TRBJ1-1	TGTGCCAGCTCCCTGGAAGGAGGTACGAACACTGAAGCTTTCTTT	CASSLEGGTNTEAFF
TRBV12-3/TRBV12-4	.	.	TRBJ1-6	TGTGCCAGCTCCGAGTCAAGTTTGTCACCCCTCCACTTT	CASSESSLSPLHF
TRBV5-1	TRBD2	.	TRBJ2-3	TGCGCCAGCAGCTTGGGACTAGCGGGAAGGAGGACAGATACGCAGTATTTT	CASSLGLAGRRTDTQYF
TRBV7-2	TRBD2	many	TRBJ2-1	TGTGCCAGCAGCGCCCCCAGCGGGGGACATGAGCAGTTCTTC	CASSAPSGGHEQFF
TRBV30	.	few	TRBJ2-1	TGTGCCTGGAGTGTACGTGGCCGCCGGGATGAGCAGTTCTTC	CAWSVRGRRDEQFF
TRBV5-5	.	.	TRBJ2-3	TGTGCCAGCAATGGGGACGCAGATACGCAGTATTTT	CASNGDADTQYF
TRBV12-5	.	.	TRBJ2-7	TGTGCTAGTGGTTCACGCCTGAACCTCTCCTACGAGCAGTACTTC	CASGSRLNLSYEQYF